The present T cell receptor beta chain was sequenced within a study of cytomegalovirus exposure and HLA in healthy donors. General study points: Most TCR beta V segments were productive about 87% or about 30% of the time in an earlier analysis. Across donors, presence/absence analyses took sequencing depth to be roughly uniform. A classifier reportedly called cytomegalovirus status with high sensitivity and specificity.

The PCR contained 60 Vbeta and 13 Jbeta primers. Clones were read by immunoSEQ multiplex PCR, and TCRdb kept only the in-frame ones, dropping some. The data show 85,000 to 100,000 clones, with over 70% seen just once and 6.5% to 8% held by the top ten. This cohort consisted of healthy bone marrow donors. For this clone: What it binds is not known.

The ends lost 6 bases at V and 7 bases at J; junction bases unmatched: 23. CDR1 is SQVTM, CDR2 ANQGSEA, per germline. The length of the CDR3 is 18 residues. This clonotype originated in a man aged 45-65 years in good health and CMV-seropositive. Sequences were obtained from PBMCs. The rearrangement uses TRBV29-1 and TRBJ2-1; 8 bases are shared with TRBD1. The CDR3 reads CSVRRPGQEKNYLNEQFF. The DNA of the CDR3 is TGCAGCGTGCGCCGACCGGGACAGGAAAAAAACTACCTTAATGAGCAGTTCTTC.